These 28 T cell receptor beta chains were sequenced from one sample in a study of blood T cells in healthy people across ages. For the second PCR, which ran for about 6 to 11 cycles, a sample-barcoded 5' primer and a J-beta primer mix were used. TCRdb reprocessed the 5' RACE reads with MiXCR, giving one entry per CDR3 protein. The data contain hundreds of thousands of distinct CDR3 sequences, roughly a quarter of them singletons. These data also formed part of another study, on T cells of mothers and their children.

The sequencing input was blood. The receptors originated from a boy under 10 years old in good health.

Notes on this clonotype: An end of the junction does not agree with germline; a read error may underlie this. The J gene is TRBJ1-4, the V gene TRBV12-3 or TRBV12-4; 7 bases line up with TRBD1. The CDR3 consists of 15 residues. The CDR3 nucleotides read TGTGCCGGCAGTTTAGGACAGGCAATTAATGAAAAACTGTTTTTT. Encoded protein: CAGSLGQAINEKLFF.

The V gene is TRBV12-3 or TRBV12-4, the J gene TRBJ2-1; the match to TRBD1 covers 9 bases. CDR3 length: 15 amino acids. Trimming took 6 bases from V and 2 from J; bases not matched to a gene: 5. The CDR3: CASRPGTGPYNEQFF. The CDR3, as DNA: TGTGCCAGCAGACCGGGGACAGGGCCCTACAATGAGCAGTTCTTC.

This clonotype was seen only once. V gene TRBV7-2 combines with J gene TRBJ2-5; 9 positions match TRBD2. Matching the DNA end better, TRBJ2-7 makes the J call doubtful. Germline CDR1 and CDR2: SGHTA and FQGNSA. The CDR3 extends over 15 amino acids. The CDR3: CASSLQRTSAYEQYF. The CDR3 nucleotides are TGTGCCAGCAGCTTGCAAAGGACTAGCGCATACGAGCAGTACTTC.

This clonotype was counted only a few times. Written as DNA, the CDR3 is TGTGCCAGCTCACCGAGGTCCGGGACCGCTAACTATGGCTACACCTTC. Amino acid sequence: CASSPRSGTANYGYTF. The J gene is TRBJ1-2, the V gene TRBV18; tentative D call: TRBD1 (5 bases). Germline CDR1 KGHSH, CDR2 LQKENI. CDR3 length: 16 residues. Between the trimmed V and J ends, which lost 3 bases and 0 bases, there was a span of 14 bases.

This sequence joins TRBV2 and TRBJ1-1; D is undetermined. Germline loops: CDR1 SNHLY, CDR2 FYNNEI. The V end was cut by 8 bases, the J end by 5 bases, with 15 bases between. The CDR3 covers 13 residues. CDR3 protein: CASFLGGWTEAFF. CDR3 bases: TGTGCCAGCTTTCTGGGTGGCTGGACTGAAGCTTTCTTT.

This clonotype has just a few counts. The V and J genes are TRBV18 and TRBJ2-2, with D unclear. In germline, CDR1 is KGHSH, CDR2 LQKENI. V was clipped by 3 bases and J by 4 bases, with 18 bases between them. CDR3 length equals 17 residues. The CDR3 DNA reads TGTGCCAGCTCACCGCCCCGGCCGTCGACATTCACCGGGGAGCTGTTTTTT. As protein: CASSPPRPSTFTGELFF.

This chain uses TRBV20-1 with TRBJ1-1, with D unclear. CDR1 DFQATT and CDR2 SNEGSKA come from the germline V gene (reference sequence). Between the trimmed V and J ends, which lost 1 base and 6 bases, there was a span of 30 bases. The CDR3 contains 19 residues. The CDR3 protein is CSARGRHLALGGFNAEAFF. The DNA of the CDR3 is TGCAGTGCTAGAGGCCGCCATCTCGCACTGGGCGGCTTTAACGCTGAAGCTTTCTTT.

The chain employs TRBV7-2 and TRBJ1-1; the match to TRBD1 covers 8 bases. The CDR3 covers 15 residues. CDR1 is SGHTA, CDR2 FQGNSA, per germline. V shed 5 bases and J 4 bases; nucleotides not matched to a gene: 9. This CDR3 is CTSSLDRGRGTEAFF. In DNA form, the CDR3 reads TGTACCAGCAGCCTTGACAGGGGAAGGGGCACTGAAGCTTTCTTT.

The table lists this clonotype with a few counts. This chain connects TRBV5-6 to TRBJ2-2; D is possibly TRBD2 (6 bases). Per the germline V gene, CDR1 is SGHDT and CDR2 is YYEEEE. The CDR3 has 13 residues. Trimming stripped 3 bases from V and 6 bases from J, with 9 bases between. The CDR3 region has the DNA TGTGCCAGCAGCTGGGGGGATGCCGGGGAGCTGTTTTTT. Translated: CASSWGDAGELFF.

As concerns this clonotype: The junction does not match germline at one end; this may be a read error. The V gene is TRBV5-1, the J gene TRBJ2-5; 7 nucleotides line up with TRBD2. From germline, CDR1 is SGHRS and CDR2 YFSETQ. This CDR3 has 15 residues. The chain's CDR3 is CASSLGLSYQETQYF. CDR3 nucleotide sequence: TGCGCCAGCAGTTTGGGACTATCGTACCAAGAGACCCAGTACTTC.

This sequence joins TRBV5-6 and TRBJ2-1; D remains ambiguous. V was pared by 6 bases and J by 1 base, with 8 bases between. Germline V gives CDR1 SGHDT, CDR2 YYEEEE. This CDR3 is built from 13 residues. The CDR3 sequence is CASTWGSYNEQFF. Here the CDR3 DNA reads TGTGCCAGCACCTGGGGTTCCTACAATGAGCAGTTCTTC.

V and J are TRBV3-1 and TRBJ2-1, with TRBD2 matching over 8 bases. The germline gives CDR1 LGHDT, CDR2 YNNKEL (reference sequence). V gave up 1 base and J gave up 15 bases; unmatched junction bases: 14. The CDR3 totals 15 residues. The CDR3 bases are TGTGCCAGCAGCCAAGTCGGGACTAGAGGCCTTTTAAGGTTCTTC. Translated: CASSQVGTRGLLRFF.

The rearrangement links TRBV5-5 to TRBJ1-1; 8 nucleotides match TRBD1. The CDR3 extends over 19 amino acids. Looked up from germline, CDR1 is SGHKS and CDR2 is YYEKEE (reference sequence). The J segment lost 0 bases and the V segment lost 2 bases, leaving 15 bases of the junction unmatched. The CDR3: CASSFFSGQGIWVNTEAFF. The CDR3 coding sequence is TGTGCCAGCAGCTTCTTCTCTGGACAGGGCATATGGGTGAACACTGAAGCTTTCTTT.

This clonotype was recorded a few times. J is TRBJ1-4 and V is TRBV7-3; D gene ambiguous. Germline V CDR1 and CDR2: SGHTA, FQGTGA. Trimming stripped 1 base from V and 7 bases from J, with 13 bases between. This CDR3 has 15 amino acids. Here the CDR3 DNA reads TGTGCCAGCAGCTTAAATGGGCAGGCCGGTGAAAAACTGTTTTTT. Its protein product is CASSLNGQAGEKLFF.

This clonotype was recorded a few times. The V gene is TRBV5-1, the J gene TRBJ1-5; D remains ambiguous. The CDR3 is 15 residues long. The germline gives CDR1 SGHRS, CDR2 YFSETQ. Trimming shortened V by 0 bases and J by 0 bases, and 7 bases separated the two germline ends. The CDR3 spells CASSLDGYSNQPQHF. CDR3 in DNA: TGCGCCAGCAGCTTGGACGGATATAGCAATCAGCCCCAGCATTTT.

V is TRBV29-1 and J is TRBJ1-1; no firm D call. The V end lost 5 bases, the J end lost 2 bases, and 9 bases lay between the germline ends. CDR1 and CDR2 from the germline V gene are SQVTM and ANQGSEA. The CDR3 has 12 residues. CDR3 residues: CSVTYGNTEAFF. CDR3 coding DNA: TGCAGCGTTACCTACGGAAACACTGAAGCTTTCTTT.

The rearrangement uses TRBV27 and TRBJ2-7, with D unresolved. From germline, CDR1 is MNHEY and CDR2 SMNVEV (reference sequence). This CDR3 contains 14 residues. V was trimmed by 5 bases and J by 3 bases, leaving 14 bases between them. The CDR3 is CASSVRAKLYEQYF. The CDR3 DNA follows: TGTGCCAGCAGTGTCCGGGCGAAACTCTACGAGCAGTACTTC.

This clonotype turned up a few times. The CDR3 reads CASSLRQGGPNEKLFF. CDR3 in DNA: TGCGCCAGCAGCTTAAGACAAGGCGGTCCGAATGAAAAACTGTTTTTT. The gene calls are TRBV5-1 and TRBJ1-4; D is unclear. With 2 bases removed from V and 5 bases from J, the gap between germline ends came to 16 bases. Germline CDR1 reads SGHRS; CDR2 reads YFSETQ. CDR3 length: 16 residues. Looking up the rest from reference TRBV5-1 and TRBJ1-4 gives the full variable domain: KAGVTQTPRYLIKTRGQQVTLSCSPISGHRSVSWYQQTPGQGLQFLFEYFSETQRNKGNFPGRFSGRQFSNSRSEMNVSTLELGDSALYLCASSLRQGGPNEKLFFGSGTQLSVL.

The V and J genes are TRBV2 and TRBJ2-5; TRBD2 matches 10 bases. Germline trimming cut 3 bases from V and 5 bases from J; bases unmatched to any gene: 9. CDR1 is SNHLY and CDR2 is FYNNEI in the germline V gene. This CDR3 spans 16 amino acids. CDR3 protein: CASSDSPSGGTETQYF. The CDR3 nucleotides are TGTGCCAGCAGTGACTCCCCTAGCGGGGGTACGGAGACCCAGTACTTC.

This clonotype was picked up a small number of times. Here the CDR3 DNA reads TGTGCCAGCAGTGATGGCCCCCACTATGGCTACACCTTC. Protein product: CASSDGPHYGYTF. V is TRBV25-1 and J is TRBJ1-2; no definite D call. Trimming removed 3 bases from V and 3 bases from J, with 8 bases in between. The CDR3 is 13 residues long. CDR1 and CDR2 from the germline V gene are MGHDK and SYGVNS.

This sequence joins TRBV30 and TRBJ2-7; D is perhaps TRBD1 (5 bases). The CDR3 totals 15 residues. The germline CDR1 and CDR2 sequences are GTSNPN and SVGIG (reference sequence). V lost 0 bases, J lost 7 bases, and 19 bases lay in between. The CDR3: CAWSVPRTGRKEQYF. The CDR3 DNA reads as TGTGCCTGGAGTGTACCCCGTACAGGTCGGAAGGAGCAGTACTTC.

The chain recombines TRBV12-3 or TRBV12-4 with TRBJ1-2; D is perhaps TRBD1 (6 bases). Trimming stripped 7 bases from V and 5 bases from J, with 17 bases between. This CDR3 spans 14 amino acids. CDR3 sequence (DNA): TGTGCCAGCAATCCACGAGGGGGGGCGTATGGCTACACCTTC. This translates into CASNPRGGAYGYTF.

This clonotype was counted ten times or more. The V call is TRBV7-2, the J call TRBJ2-7; TRBD2 agrees at 7 bases. Germline lookup yields CDR1 SGHTA and CDR2 FQGNSA. The junction had 11 bases not matched to a gene; V was cut back by 2 bases and J by 7 bases. CDR3 size: 15 residues. The CDR3, as DNA: TGTGCCAGCAGCTTAAATTTTGCGGGAGCTGGGGAGCAGTACTTC. Residues: CASSLNFAGAGEQYF.

This clonotype was recorded once. The chain combines TRBV27 with TRBJ1-5; possibly TRBD1 for D (6 bases). The length of the CDR3 is 16 residues. V shed 5 bases and J shed 1 base, with 15 bases lying between them. The V gene's germline CDR1 is MNHEY and CDR2 SMNVEV (reference sequence). CDR3 sequence: CASSTQGPGSNQPQHF. CDR3 bases: TGTGCCAGCAGTACCCAGGGGCCAGGGAGCAATCAGCCCCAGCATTTT.

This chain links TRBV10-3 with TRBJ2-1, with D tentatively TRBD1 (5 bases). TRBJ2-5 matches the DNA end more closely, so the J call is doubtful. Germline V gives CDR1 ENHRY, CDR2 SYGVKD. This CDR3 spans 13 amino acids. The CDR3 is CAISERGRETQYF. The CDR3 nucleotides are TGTGCCATCAGTGAGAGGGGAAGAGAGACCCAGTACTTC.

This chain connects TRBV10-3 to TRBJ1-1; D is perhaps TRBD1 (5 bases). Germline assignment: CDR1 ENHRY and CDR2 SYGVKD. Trimming cost V 7 bases and J 6 bases, with 15 bases left between them. This CDR3 region has 13 residues. CDR3 loop: CAIMGVTSSEAFF. The CDR3 bases are TGTGCCATCATGGGGGTTACGAGCTCTGAAGCTTTCTTT.

The genes are TRBV7-2 and TRBJ2-5; D unresolved. V gave up 5 bases and J gave up 3 bases, with 10 bases separating them. This CDR3 is built from 13 residues. Germline V gives CDR1 SGHTA, CDR2 FQGNSA. The CDR3 DNA reads as TGTGCCAGCAGCCGTGAGTGGGAAGAGACCCAGTACTTC. It encodes CASSREWEETQYF.

The V gene is TRBV7-6, the J gene TRBJ1-2; 10 nucleotides agree with TRBD1. With V trimmed by 5 bases and J by 6 bases, 9 bases remained unmatched. The CDR3 is made up of 15 amino acids. CDR1 and CDR2 from the germline V gene are SGHVS and FNYEAQ. DNA of the CDR3: TGTGCCAGCAGCGAGGGACAGGGGTCGGAAAATGGCTACACCTTC. This codes for CASSEGQGSENGYTF.